The following is a T cell receptor (beta chain) sequence with its context. Its antigen is unknown. This entry comes from a study of T cell repertoires in cytomegalovirus infection. Study details: Peptides in the study included HLA-C-restricted and HLA-B-restricted CMV epitopes.

TCRdb called the reads again in MiXCR, with one record for every CDR3 protein. The table lists hundreds of thousands of distinct CDR3 sequences, 30% to 35% of them singletons. Trimming removed 7 bases at V and 3 bases at J, with 11 bases between. This CDR3 is 13 amino acids long. Germline V gene lookup returns CDR1 MNHNY and CDR2 SVGAGI (reference sequence). Study results and limitations: The response measured ex vivo was dominated by TCR beta clonotypes (HLA-C-restricted and CMV-specific).

The chain uses TRBV6-6 and TRBJ2-3; D ambiguous. Sequences were derived from cultured PBMCs, sampled from culture after CMV antigen stimulation. The TCR originated in a human donor in good health (CMV status not recorded). Some clones in this sample may be carry-over from other donors' samples. CDR3 DNA sequence: TGTGCCAGCAATAGAATGTTAACAGATACGCAGTATTTT. Amino acid sequence: CASNRMLTDTQYF.